This T cell receptor beta chain was found in a study of CD8+ T cells in alopecia areata. About the study: Oral tofacitinib, 5 to 10 mg twice daily, was given in an open-label trial. The study, taken as a whole, reports: Throughout tofacitinib, many expanded lesional clones continued to persist in scalp and blood. Scalp clonality and expanded CD8+ clones among the top 100 were significantly decreased by tofacitinib. In lesional scalp, particularly from alopecia totalis/universalis, clonality was higher than in normal scalp.

On this clone itself: The antigen remains undetermined. The sample holds other DNA sequences that translate to the same CDR3.

The treatment is: oral pan-JAK inhibitor, 5-10 mg twice daily. Following extraction, RNA underwent reverse transcription to cDNA, which served as the sequencing template. Assay used: immunoSEQ multiplex PCR; TCRdb lists only in-frame clones, some missing. Of about 220,000 clones listed, approximately 57% are singletons. The CDR3 has 14 residues. From germline, CDR1 is KGHSH and CDR2 LQKENI. V trimming: 3 bases; J trimming: 1 base; junction bases outside the gene matches: 2. The rearrangement links TRBV18 to TRBJ2-7; 8 nucleotides agree with TRBD2. This clonotype was obtained from a human donor with alopecia areata. The starting material was CD4+ T cells sorted from blood, obtained at week 4, from a patient treated with tofacitinib. CDR3 DNA: TGTGCCAGCTCACCCAGCGGGGGTTCCTACGAGCAGTACTTC. Translation: CASSPSGGSYEQYF.